The TCR beta chain described here comes from a study of blood T cell repertoires in COVID-19. Study details: Sources were T cells, B-cell-depleted T cells, or PBMCs; the material itself was cDNA or gDNA.

The CDR3 has 16 amino acids. V shed 4 bases, J shed 3 bases, and the junction held 11 bases outside the gene matches. The germline V gene encodes CDR1 SGDLS and CDR2 YYNGEE. The study drew participants aged roughly 18 to 95 years from about two dozen US areas. Cohort placement rested on clinical history that participants reported themselves. Two consecutive negative NP/OP PCR tests, clearance, or resolved symptoms defined Cohort 3 recovery. The method was immunoSEQ multiplex PCR; TCRdb's version includes in-frame clones alone and lacks a portion of them. The data show approximately 300,000 clones, around 90% seen once.

This chain uses TRBV9 with TRBJ2-3; 7 bases fit TRBD2. Input material: PBMCs or T cells enriched from blood (not recorded which). The sequence was obtained from a woman in her 30s who had recovered from COVID-19. The CDR3, as DNA: TGTGCCAGCAGCCCCCTCGCGGGAGAATCAACAGATACGCAGTATTTT. It is translated as CASSPLAGESTDTQYF.